These T cell receptor beta chains were read from a single sample in a study of blood T cell repertoires in COVID-19. TCRdb keeps only in-frame clones here, not all; method: immunoSEQ multiplex PCR. The sample records about 250,000 clones, 83% being singletons. Specimen: peripheral blood. The receptor set was obtained from a middle-aged man with active or convalescent COVID-19. Each CDR3 is given with its conserved first and last residue.

j_call | v_call | cdr3_aa
TRBJ2-3 | TRBV19 | CASSIGLGPRGGTDTQYF
TRBJ1-1 | TRBV10-3 | CAISESRDGTEAFF
TRBJ1-6 | TRBV7-8 | CASSLTWSRQGSNNSPLHF
TRBJ1-2 | TRBV3-1/TRBV3-2 | CASSPPASRTGGAHGYTF
TRBJ2-1 | TRBV3-1/TRBV3-2 | CASSRWDYTYNEQFF
TRBJ2-7 | TRBV11-2 | CASSLGTGRDRKAYEQYF
TRBJ2-3 | TRBV30 | CAWGSADTQYF
TRBJ1-2 | TRBV7-9 | CASSQGQGAYGYTF
TRBJ2-7 | TRBV3-1/TRBV3-2 | CASSQDLAGDYEQYF
TRBJ2-7 | TRBV6-5 | CASRALAGASYEQYF
TRBJ2-3 | TRBV7-3 | CASSLGQGAPGTQYF
TRBJ2-1 | TRBV5-8 | CASSSPLGASGYNEQFF
TRBJ1-1 | TRBV4-1 | CASSQAPFGGTEAFF
TRBJ2-7 | TRBV6-6 | CASLKEGSPGEQYF
TRBJ2-7 | TRBV5-1 | CASSLGTGVSYEQYF
TRBJ2-5 | TRBV28 | CASSRTGGAETQYF
TRBJ1-5 | TRBV28 | CASSPGQGNQPQHF
TRBJ1-3 | TRBV12-3/TRBV12-4 | CASSSRRGNTIYF
TRBJ1-1 | TRBV18 | CASSPSTGGLNTEAFF
TRBJ1-2 | TRBV10-3 | CAISEPTTGSAYGYTF